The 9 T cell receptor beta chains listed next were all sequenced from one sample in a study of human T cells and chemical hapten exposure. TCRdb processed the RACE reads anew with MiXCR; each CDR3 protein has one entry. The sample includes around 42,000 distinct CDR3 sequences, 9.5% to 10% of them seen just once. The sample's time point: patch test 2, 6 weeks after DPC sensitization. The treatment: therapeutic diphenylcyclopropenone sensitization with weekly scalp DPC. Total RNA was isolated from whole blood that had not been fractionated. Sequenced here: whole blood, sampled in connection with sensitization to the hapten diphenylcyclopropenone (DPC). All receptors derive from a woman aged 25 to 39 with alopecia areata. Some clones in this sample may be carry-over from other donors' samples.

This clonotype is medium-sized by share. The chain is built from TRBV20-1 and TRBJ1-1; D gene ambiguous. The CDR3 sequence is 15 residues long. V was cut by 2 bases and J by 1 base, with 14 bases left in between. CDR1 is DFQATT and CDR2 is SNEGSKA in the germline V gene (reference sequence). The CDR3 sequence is CSARRHGTGNTEAFF. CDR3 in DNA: TGCAGTGCTAGACGACACGGTACGGGGAACACTGAAGCTTTCTTT.

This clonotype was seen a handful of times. The CDR3 here is CASSEGRRNYNEQFF. In nucleotides, the CDR3 is TGTGCCAGCTCCGAAGGGAGGAGAAACTACAATGAGCAGTTCTTC. The rearrangement joins TRBV6-6 to TRBJ2-1; possible D gene TRBD2, 6 bases. Deletions cut 8 bases from V and 3 bases from J, with 17 bases between. The germline gives CDR1 MNHNY, CDR2 SVGAGI (reference sequence). This CDR3 comprises 15 residues.

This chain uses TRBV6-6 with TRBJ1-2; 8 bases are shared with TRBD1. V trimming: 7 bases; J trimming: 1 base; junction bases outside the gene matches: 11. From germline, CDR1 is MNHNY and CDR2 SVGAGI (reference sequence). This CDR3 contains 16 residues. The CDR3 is CASTPPPGGSNYGYTF. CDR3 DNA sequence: TGTGCCAGCACCCCCCCCCCAGGGGGCAGTAACTATGGCTACACCTTC.

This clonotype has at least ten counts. The CDR3: CASSPTSGAYNEQFF. As DNA, the CDR3 is TGTGCCAGCAGCCCTACTAGCGGGGCTTACAATGAGCAGTTCTTC. The genes are TRBV7-9 and TRBJ2-1; 10 positions agree with TRBD2. V trimming: 5 bases; J trimming: 4 bases; junction bases outside the gene matches: 5. This CDR3 contains 15 residues. Per the germline V gene, CDR1 is SEHNR and CDR2 is FQNEAQ (reference sequence).

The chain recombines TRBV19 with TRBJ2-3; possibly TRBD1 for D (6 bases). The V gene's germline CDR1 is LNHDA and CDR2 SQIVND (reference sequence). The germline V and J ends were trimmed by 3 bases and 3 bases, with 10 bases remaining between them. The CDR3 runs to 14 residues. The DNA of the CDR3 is TGTGCCAGTAGTATCCAGGGGTCTACAGATACGCAGTATTTT. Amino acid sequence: CASSIQGSTDTQYF.

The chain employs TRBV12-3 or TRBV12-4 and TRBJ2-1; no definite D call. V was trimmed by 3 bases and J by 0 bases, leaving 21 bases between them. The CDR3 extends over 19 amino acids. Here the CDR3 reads CASSFLVTESKSSYNEQFF. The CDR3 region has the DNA TGTGCCAGCAGTTTCTTGGTGACGGAGTCGAAGAGCTCCTACAATGAGCAGTTCTTC.

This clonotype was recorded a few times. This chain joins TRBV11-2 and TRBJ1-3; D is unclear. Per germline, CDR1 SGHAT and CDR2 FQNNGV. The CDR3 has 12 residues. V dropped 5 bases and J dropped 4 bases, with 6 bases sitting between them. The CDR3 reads CASSPEGNTIYF. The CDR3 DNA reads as TGTGCCAGCAGCCCCGAAGGAAACACCATATATTTT.

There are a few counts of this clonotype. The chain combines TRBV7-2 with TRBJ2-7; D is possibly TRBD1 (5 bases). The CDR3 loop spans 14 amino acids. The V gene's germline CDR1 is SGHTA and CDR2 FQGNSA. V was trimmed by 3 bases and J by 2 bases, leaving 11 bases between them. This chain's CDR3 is CASSFRQSTYEQYF. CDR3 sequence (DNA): TGTGCCAGCAGCTTCAGACAGAGTACCTACGAGCAGTACTTC.

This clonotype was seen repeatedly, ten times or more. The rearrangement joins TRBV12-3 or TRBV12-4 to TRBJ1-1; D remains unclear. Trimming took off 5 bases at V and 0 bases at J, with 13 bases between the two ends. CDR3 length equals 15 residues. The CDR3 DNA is TGTGCCAGCAGTCGGCGGACCTCCATGAACACTGAAGCTTTCTTT. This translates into CASSRRTSMNTEAFF.